The rows below give T cell receptor beta chains drawn from one sample of a study of CD8 T cells in Susac syndrome. TCRdb re-called the immunoSEQ multiplex PCR reads through MiXCR, storing one row per CDR3 protein. This sample has approximately 190,000 distinct CDR3 sequences; approximately 95% occur once, and the top ten carry less than 0.2%. The sample taken for sequencing was CD8+ T cells from PBMCs. The receptors were sampled from a human donor with Susac syndrome. The CDR3 runs from the conserved cysteine through the conserved F or W. D genes are given only for firm matches. Size is omitted from some rows. Given values are once, few, many or a class for expanded clones.

clone size,V gene,J gene,CDR3 length,D gene,CDR3 protein,CDR3 DNA
.,TRBV3-1,TRBJ2-7,16,TRBD2,CASSHSGLARSYEQYF,TGTGCCAGCAGCCACAGTGGACTAGCGCGTTCCTACGAGCAGTACTTC
.,TRBV30,TRBJ1-1,14,.,CAWSWGRDAAEAFF,TGTGCCTGGAGCTGGGGCAGGGACGCGGCTGAAGCTTTCTTT
.,TRBV12-3/TRBV12-4,TRBJ2-4,14,.,CASRPNSGQNIQYF,TGTGCCAGCAGACCGAATTCTGGTCAAAACATTCAGTACTTC
.,TRBV24-1,TRBJ2-5,12,.,CATSDRQETQYF,TGTGCCACCAGTGATAGGCAAGAGACCCAGTACTTC
.,TRBV5-6,TRBJ2-5,14,TRBD1,CASIRTGYQETQYF,TGTGCCAGCATCCGGACAGGGTATCAAGAGACCCAGTACTTC
.,TRBV5-6,TRBJ2-7,13,.,CASSWDISYEQYF,TGTGCCAGCAGCTGGGACATCTCCTACGAGCAGTACTTC
.,TRBV19,TRBJ1-5,15,.,CASSSWDGSNQPQHF,TGTGCCAGTAGTTCTTGGGACGGCTCAAATCAGCCCCAGCATTTT
.,TRBV4-2,TRBJ2-1,17,TRBD2,CASSQVGFAGGHNEQFF,TGTGCCAGCAGCCAAGTAGGCTTTGCGGGGGGGCACAATGAGCAGTTCTTC
.,TRBV7-9,TRBJ1-1,15,.,CASSPQGRLNTEAFF,TGTGCCAGCAGCCCACAGGGACGATTGAACACTGAAGCTTTCTTT
.,TRBV6-1,TRBJ2-1,14,TRBD1,CASSDYPPTGQQFF,TGTGCCAGCAGTGACTACCCCCCGACAGGGCAGCAGTTCTTC
.,TRBV12-3/TRBV12-4,TRBJ2-2,11,.,CASTLAGELFF,TGTGCCAGCACTTTAGCCGGGGAGCTGTTTTTT
.,TRBV6-1,TRBJ2-1,16,TRBD2,CASSELSTSGLNEQFF,TGTGCCAGCAGTGAATTAAGCACTAGCGGACTCAATGAGCAGTTCTTC
once,TRBV6-1,TRBJ2-7,15,TRBD1,CASSEMGQSSYEQYF,TGTGCCAGCAGTGAAATGGGACAGAGCTCCTACGAGCAGTACTTC
.,TRBV6-5,TRBJ1-1,13,.,CASSFRGNTEAFF,TGTGCCAGCAGTTTTAGAGGGAACACTGAAGCTTTCTTT
.,TRBV9,TRBJ2-1,16,.,CASSVYGGTSYNEQFF,TGTGCCAGCAGCGTATATGGAGGGACCTCCTACAATGAGCAGTTCTTC
.,TRBV29-1,TRBJ2-7,13,.,CSVDSVNRGEQYF,TGCAGCGTTGATTCCGTCAACCGGGGCGAGCAGTACTTC
.,TRBV28,TRBJ2-6,17,.,CASSLLGTHSGANVLTF,TGTGCCAGCAGTTTGTTGGGGACCCACTCTGGGGCCAACGTCCTGACTTTC
.,TRBV5-1,TRBJ1-2,15,.,CASTPRADSYYGYTF,TGCGCCAGCACCCCGCGAGCAGACAGCTACTATGGCTACACCTTC
.,TRBV18,TRBJ2-7,16,.,CASSNPIIQGHHEQYF,TGTGCCAGCTCAAACCCAATCATACAGGGCCATCACGAGCAGTACTTC
.,TRBV30,TRBJ1-4,14,TRBD1,CAWNRDRENEKLFF,TGTGCCTGGAACCGGGACAGGGAAAATGAAAAACTGTTTTTT
.,TRBV13,TRBJ2-1,16,.,CASSLEPGLSYNEQFF,TGTGCCAGCAGCTTAGAGCCGGGGTTGTCCTACAATGAGCAGTTCTTC
.,TRBV27,TRBJ2-3,14,.,CASSTPTSTDTQYF,TGTGCCAGCAGTACCCCGACCAGCACAGATACGCAGTATTTT
.,TRBV30,TRBJ1-2,12,TRBD1,CAWGAGGNGYTF,TGTGCCTGGGGGGCAGGGGGCAATGGCTACACCTTC
.,TRBV6-5,TRBJ1-1,13,.,CASKAGMNTEAFF,TGTGCCAGCAAGGCCGGGATGAACACTGAAGCTTTCTTT
.,TRBV20-1,TRBJ2-7,14,TRBD1,CSASGQGSSYEQYF,TGCAGTGCTAGTGGACAGGGGAGCTCCTACGAGCAGTACTTC
.,TRBV9,TRBJ2-2,17,TRBD2,CASSPRGRAGEGGELFF,TGTGCCAGCAGCCCTCGAGGGCGAGCGGGAGAGGGCGGGGAGCTGTTTTTT
.,TRBV24-1,TRBJ1-4,12,.,CATSDRTGKLFF,TGTGCCACCAGTGACCGAACAGGAAAACTGTTTTTT
once,TRBV19,TRBJ1-1,15,.,CASSIEFGWNTEAFF,TGTGCCAGTAGTATAGAGTTCGGTTGGAACACTGAAGCTTTCTTT
.,TRBV9,TRBJ2-1,15,TRBD2,CASSVEGGGADEQFF,TGTGCCAGCAGCGTAGAGGGCGGGGGGGCGGATGAGCAGTTCTTC
.,TRBV27,TRBJ1-5,14,.,CASSLASSNQPQHF,TGTGCCAGCAGTTTGGCCTCTAGCAATCAGCCCCAGCATTTT
.,TRBV12-3/TRBV12-4,TRBJ2-3,18,TRBD2,CASSLDRSSGKEADTQYF,TGTGCCAGCAGTTTAGACAGGTCTAGCGGGAAGGAGGCAGATACGCAGTATTTT
once,TRBV4-1,TRBJ2-1,15,TRBD2,CASSPEQRGHNEQFF,TGCGCCAGCAGCCCCGAGCAGCGGGGACACAATGAGCAGTTCTTC
.,TRBV11-3,TRBJ2-2,16,.,CASSLRSHGRTGELFF,TGTGCCAGCAGCTTGCGGTCTCACGGCCGGACCGGGGAGCTGTTTTTT
.,TRBV9,TRBJ2-3,15,.,CASSVVERVSDTQYF,TGTGCCAGCAGCGTAGTCGAGAGGGTGTCAGATACGCAGTATTTT
.,TRBV27,TRBJ1-1,13,.,CASKRRGGTEAFF,TGTGCCAGCAAACGTCGAGGGGGAACTGAAGCTTTCTTT
.,TRBV5-6,TRBJ2-2,14,.,CASTLVPGTGELFF,TGTGCCAGCACCTTAGTTCCCGGGACCGGGGAGCTGTTTTTT
.,TRBV30,TRBJ2-1,13,.,CAWNGGLYNEQFF,TGTGCCTGGAACGGGGGGCTCTACAATGAGCAGTTCTTC
once,TRBV6-5,TRBJ1-6,14,TRBD1,CASGQDRNGSPLHF,TGTGCCAGCGGACAGGACAGGAATGGTTCACCCCTCCACTTT
once,TRBV6-4,TRBJ2-3,14,TRBD1,CASSATGITDTQYF,TGTGCCAGCAGTGCGACAGGGATCACAGATACGCAGTATTTT
.,TRBV20-1,TRBJ2-7,15,.,CSARDPKTQPGEQYF,TGCAGTGCTAGAGATCCCAAAACCCAACCGGGAGAGCAGTACTTC
.,TRBV15,TRBJ1-5,15,.,CATSRDIREEQPQHF,TGTGCCACCAGCAGAGATATCAGGGAAGAGCAGCCCCAGCATTTT
.,TRBV12-3/TRBV12-4,TRBJ2-1,14,TRBD1,CASSPGTGYNEQFF,TGTGCCAGCAGTCCCGGGACAGGCTACAATGAGCAGTTCTTC
.,TRBV15,TRBJ1-5,17,.,CATSAGIQGTAHQPQHF,TGTGCCACCAGCGCTGGAATACAGGGAACTGCTCATCAGCCCCAGCATTTT
.,TRBV9,TRBJ2-5,16,.,CASSVAASGYQETQYF,TGTGCCAGCAGCGTAGCTGCCAGCGGCTACCAAGAGACCCAGTACTTC
once,TRBV6-5,TRBJ1-1,16,.,CASSYLTETMNTEAFF,TGTGCCAGCAGTTACCTGACAGAGACCATGAACACTGAAGCTTTCTTT
.,TRBV3-1,TRBJ2-7,13,.,CASSPRFGGEQYF,TGTGCCAGCAGCCCCAGATTTGGGGGCGAGCAGTACTTC
.,TRBV29-1,TRBJ2-7,15,TRBD2,CSVEVLAGRSYEQYF,TGCAGCGTTGAAGTGCTAGCGGGCCGATCCTACGAGCAGTACTTC
.,TRBV12-3/TRBV12-4,TRBJ1-3,14,TRBD1,CASTSGTGGNTIYF,TGTGCCAGCACCTCCGGGACAGGGGGAAACACCATATATTTT
.,TRBV11-2,TRBJ2-1,14,.,CASSLVGVHNEQFF,TGTGCCAGCAGCTTAGTGGGGGTCCACAATGAGCAGTTCTTC
.,TRBV27,TRBJ2-1,15,TRBD2,CASSLRREGWYEQFF,TGTGCCAGCAGTTTACGGCGGGAGGGCTGGTATGAGCAGTTCTTC
.,TRBV5-1,TRBJ1-2,15,TRBD1,CASSLEGQGNYGYTF,TGCGCCAGCAGCTTGGAGGGACAGGGGAACTATGGCTACACCTTC
once,TRBV3-1,TRBJ1-6,15,TRBD1,CASSQGQGQTSPLHF,TGTGCCAGCAGCCAAGGACAGGGCCAAACTTCACCCCTCCACTTT
.,TRBV28,TRBJ2-1,16,TRBD2,CASSPGGSGRYNEQFF,TGTGCCAGCAGTCCCGGGGGTAGCGGGAGATACAATGAGCAGTTCTTC
.,TRBV6-2/TRBV6-3,TRBJ2-3,20,TRBD2,CASSYPGTSGGRIHTDTQYF,TGTGCCAGCAGTTACCCCGGGACTAGCGGGGGCCGGATCCACACAGATACGCAGTATTTT
.,TRBV18,TRBJ2-5,15,.,CASSPGPQPQETQYF,TGTGCCAGCTCCCCAGGACCGCAACCTCAAGAGACCCAGTACTTC
.,TRBV7-9,TRBJ1-3,16,.,CASSSPREPEGNTIYF,TGTGCCAGCAGCTCCCCCAGGGAGCCCGAAGGAAACACCATATATTTT
.,TRBV5-1,TRBJ2-7,13,.,CASSWDHSYEQYF,TGCGCCAGCAGCTGGGACCACTCCTACGAGCAGTACTTC